This T cell receptor beta chain was observed in a study of PD-1 blockade in classical Hodgkin lymphoma. Germline V gene data show CDR1 as SGHTA and CDR2 as FQGNSA. Trimming pared 2 bases from V and 2 bases from J, leaving 6 bases between. The CDR3 extends over 13 amino acids. Clones were read by immunoSEQ multiplex PCR, and TCRdb kept only the in-frame ones, dropping some. Here the sample spans about 15,000 clones, roughly 81% being singletons. This clone showed up just once. As yet, its antigen is unknown. Overall study results and limits: Reports indicated that newly diagnosed patients had lower baseline TCR diversity than healthy donors did.

Specified time point: newly diagnosed, previously untreated cHL patient sample. The chain employs TRBV7-2 and TRBJ2-5, with D unresolved. This receptor was identified in a human donor with classical Hodgkin lymphoma. The sequenced sample consisted of peripheral blood mononuclear cells (PBMCs). The CDR3 here is CASSLRLQETQYF. The CDR3 nucleotides are TGTGCCAGCAGCTTAAGACTTCAAGAGACCCAGTACTTC.